The next 8 T cell receptor beta chains were all read from a single sample in a study of blood T cell repertoires in COVID-19. Profiled with immunoSEQ multiplex PCR; TCRdb holds only in-frame clones, not every one. The data hold around 250,000 clones, with over 80% observed a single time. The material sequenced was PBMCs or T cells enriched from blood (not recorded which). These receptors were collected from a human donor in a cohort exposed to, infected with or recovered from COVID-19 (not recorded which). The donor label of this sample is uncertain.

The chain joins TRBV21-1 to TRBJ1-1. TRBV21-1 is shown as a pseudogene. The CDR3 consists of 12 residues. In nucleotides, the CDR3 is TGTGCCAGCAGCAGCGGCCACCTTGAAGCTTTCTTT. It codes for CASSSGHLEAFF.

J is TRBJ1-2 and V is TRBV25-1; TRBD1 is a possible D gene (6 bases). Germline CDR1 reads MGHDK; CDR2 reads SYGVNS. The CDR3 is 16 residues long. V lost 3 bases, J lost 8 bases, and 22 bases lay in between. The CDR3 region is CASSESVTGPNGGYTF. In DNA, the CDR3 is TGTGCCAGCAGTGAGAGTGTGACAGGCCCCAATGGGGGCTACACCTTC.

This clone was observed once. The gene calls are TRBV4-2 and TRBJ2-5; 8 nucleotides agree with TRBD2. This CDR3 region has 17 residues. J gave up 5 bases and V 0 bases, and 11 bases lay outside the gene matches. Germline V gene lookup returns CDR1 LGHNA and CDR2 YNFKEQ. CDR3 region: CASSQDPPTSGQETQYF. CDR3 in DNA: TGTGCCAGCAGCCAAGATCCCCCCACTAGCGGCCAGGAGACCCAGTACTTC.

The CDR3 region has the DNA TGTGCCAGTAGAGCCCAGGGCGTTAACGAAGCTTTCTTT. It yields the protein CASRAQGVNEAFF. The chain employs TRBV19 and TRBJ1-1; the D gene is possibly TRBD1 (5 bases). This CDR3 has 13 residues. The V and J ends lost 6 bases and 8 bases respectively, with 16 bases between them. Germline lookup yields CDR1 LNHDA and CDR2 SQIVND (reference sequence).

This chain uses TRBV10-3 with TRBJ2-7; TRBD1 agrees at 8 bases. CDR1 and CDR2 (germline): ENHRY, SYGVKD. V trimming: 11 bases; J trimming: 6 bases; junction bases outside the gene matches: 9. CDR3 length equals 12 residues. For the CDR3, the DNA is TGTGCCGCCGGACAGGGAGAGGGCGAGCAGTACTTC. Amino acid sequence: CAAGQGEGEQYF.

This sequence joins TRBV11-2 and TRBJ1-5; the D is unclear. V lost 5 bases to trimming and J lost 5 bases, with 10 bases between them. The germline V gene encodes CDR1 SGHAT and CDR2 FQNNGV. CDR3 length: 13 residues. CDR3 in DNA: TGTGCCAGCAGCCCTCAGGAGGATCAGCCCCAGCATTTT. Translation: CASSPQEDQPQHF.

The genes are TRBV6-6 and TRBJ1-4; D is possibly TRBD1 (5 bases). V was clipped by 4 bases and J by 5 bases, with 14 bases between them. CDR1 MNHNY and CDR2 SVGAGI come from the germline V gene (reference sequence). This CDR3 spans 15 amino acids. CDR3 nucleotide sequence: TGTGCCAGCAGTTCCGAGCAGGGCCTAAATGAAAAACTGTTTTTT. Translated: CASSSEQGLNEKLFF.

The chain recombines TRBV5-4 with TRBJ2-2, with 7 bases that match TRBD2. This CDR3 region has 15 residues. CDR1 is SGHNT and CDR2 is YYREEE in the germline V gene (reference sequence). V lost 4 bases to trimming and J lost 0 bases; unmatched junction nucleotides: 3. The CDR3 DNA is TGTGCCAGCAGCGACCGGGGGGCGAACACCGGGGAGCTGTTTTTT. This encodes CASSDRGANTGELFF.